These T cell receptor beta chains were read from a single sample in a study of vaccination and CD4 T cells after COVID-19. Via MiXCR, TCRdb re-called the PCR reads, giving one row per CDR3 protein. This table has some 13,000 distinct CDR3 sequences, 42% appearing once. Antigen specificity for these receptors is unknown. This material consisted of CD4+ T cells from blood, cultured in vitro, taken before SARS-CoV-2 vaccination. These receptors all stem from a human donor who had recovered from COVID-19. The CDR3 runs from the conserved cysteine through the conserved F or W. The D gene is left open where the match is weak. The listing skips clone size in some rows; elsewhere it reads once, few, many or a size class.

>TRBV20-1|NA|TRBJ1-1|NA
TGCAGTGCTAACGGGAACACTGAAGCTTTCTTT
CSANGNTEAFF
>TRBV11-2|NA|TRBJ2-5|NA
TGTGCCAGCAGCTTAATGACTAGCCAAGAGACCCAGTACTTC
CASSLMTSQETQYF
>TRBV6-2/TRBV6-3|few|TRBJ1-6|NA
TGTGCCAGCAGTTACCGTCAGGGAGATAATTCACCCCTCCACTTT
CASSYRQGDNSPLHF
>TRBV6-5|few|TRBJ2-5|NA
TGTGCCAGCAGTTACGAGGGGGGGGGGCGCGTAGAGACCCAGTACTTC
CASSYEGGGRVETQYF
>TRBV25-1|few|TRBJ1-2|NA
TGTGCCAGCATGGAGGGGCGCGGCTACACCTTC
CASMEGRGYTF
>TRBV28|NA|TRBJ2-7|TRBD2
TGTGCCAGCAGTCAGGGACTAGCGGGAGGGCGGGTTATCGAGCAGTACTTC
CASSQGLAGGRVIEQYF
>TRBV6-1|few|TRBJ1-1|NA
TGTGCCAGCAGTACCCGGACAGCCGGGTCCGCTGAAGCTTTCTTT
CASSTRTAGSAEAFF
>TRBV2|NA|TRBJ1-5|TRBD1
TGTGCCAGCAGCACCCAGGGGGTTCGCAATCAGCCCCAGCATTTT
CASSTQGVRNQPQHF
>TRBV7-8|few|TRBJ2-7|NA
TGTGCCAGCAGCTTAGCAGGAGGACTGGGGTTCTCCTACGAGCAGTACTTC
CASSLAGGLGFSYEQYF
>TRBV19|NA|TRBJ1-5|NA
TGTGCCAGTACCGAGGGGGGGCTTCTGAGGCAGCCCCAGCATTTT
CASTEGGLLRQPQHF
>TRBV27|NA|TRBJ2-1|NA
TGTGCCAGCAGTTTATCGAGGGGATACAATGAGCAGTTCTTC
CASSLSRGYNEQFF
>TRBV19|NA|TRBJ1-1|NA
TGTGCCAGTAGTTCCCCTGGCAGGAACACTGAAGCTTTCTTT
CASSSPGRNTEAFF
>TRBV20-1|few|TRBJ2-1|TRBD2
TGCAGTGCTAGTTTCACGACTAGCGGATACAATGAGCAGTTCTTC
CSASFTTSGYNEQFF
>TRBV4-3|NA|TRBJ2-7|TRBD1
TGCGCCAGCAGCCAGCGTAATCGGGACAGGCAACTGTACTTC
CASSQRNRDRQLYF
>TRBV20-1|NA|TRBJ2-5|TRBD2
TGCGGAGGACTAGCGGGAGTAATCGAGACCCAGTACTTC
CGGLAGVIETQYF